This T cell receptor (beta chain) was documented in a study of T cell repertoires in cytomegalovirus infection. About the research overall: Selected CMV epitopes included recently identified HLA-C-restricted ones as well as well-studied HLA-B-restricted ones. From public TCR beta signatures came an indication of both CMV infection and matching HLA type. Study results and caveats: HLA-C-restricted CMV-specific TCR beta clonotypes prevailed in the ex vivo response.

The CDR3 runs 15 residues. Trimming took 4 bases from V and 3 from J, leaving 13 bases between them. Germline assignment: CDR1 SGHNT and CDR2 YYREEE (reference sequence). Concerning this clonotype itself: Its matching antigen is unknown.

TCRdb redid the calling of the reads with MiXCR, one entry per CDR3 protein. The sample holds about 890,000 distinct CDR3 sequences; about a third are singletons and the top ten take around an eighth. The rearrangement joins TRBV5-4 to TRBJ2-2; D may be TRBD1 or TRBD2 (5 bases each). The sample was cultured CD8+ T cells from PBMCs, taken from culture after CMV antigen stimulation. This sequence originates from a human donor in good health (CMV status not recorded). Some clones in this sample may be carry-over from other donors' samples. This chain's CDR3 is CASSPGHGDTGELFF. CDR3 bases: TGTGCCAGCAGCCCCGGACACGGGGACACCGGGGAGCTGTTTTTT.